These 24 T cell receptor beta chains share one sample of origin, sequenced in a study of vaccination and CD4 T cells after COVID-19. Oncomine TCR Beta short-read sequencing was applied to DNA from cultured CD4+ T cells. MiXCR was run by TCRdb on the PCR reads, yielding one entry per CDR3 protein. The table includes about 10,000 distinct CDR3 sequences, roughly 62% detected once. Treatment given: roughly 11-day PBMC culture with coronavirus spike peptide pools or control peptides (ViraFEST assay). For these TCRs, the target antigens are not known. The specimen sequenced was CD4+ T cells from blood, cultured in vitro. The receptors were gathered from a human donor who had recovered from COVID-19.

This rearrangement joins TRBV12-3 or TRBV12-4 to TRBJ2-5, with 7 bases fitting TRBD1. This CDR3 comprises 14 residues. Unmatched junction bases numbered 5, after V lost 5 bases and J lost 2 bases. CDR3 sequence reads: CASSLNRGQETQYF. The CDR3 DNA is TGTGCCAGCAGTCTGAACAGGGGACAAGAGACCCAGTACTTC.

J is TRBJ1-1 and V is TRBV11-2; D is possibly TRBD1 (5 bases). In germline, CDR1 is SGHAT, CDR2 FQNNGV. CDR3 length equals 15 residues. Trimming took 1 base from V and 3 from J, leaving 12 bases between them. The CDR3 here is CASSLVWGGDTEAFF. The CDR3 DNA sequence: TGTGCCAGCAGCTTAGTCTGGGGCGGCGACACTGAAGCTTTCTTT. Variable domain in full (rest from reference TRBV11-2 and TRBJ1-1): EAGVAQSPRYKIIEKRQSVAFWCNPISGHATLYWYQQILGQGPKLLIQFQNNGVVDDSQLPKDRFSAERLKGVDSTLKIQPAKLEDSAVYLCASSLVWGGDTEAFFGQGTRLTVV.

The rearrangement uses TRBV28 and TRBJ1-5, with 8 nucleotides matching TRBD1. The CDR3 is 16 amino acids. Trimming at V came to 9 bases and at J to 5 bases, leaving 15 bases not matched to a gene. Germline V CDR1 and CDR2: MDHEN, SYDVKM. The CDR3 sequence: CASRTLSGGAYQPQHF. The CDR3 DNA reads TGTGCCAGTAGAACGTTATCAGGGGGCGCATATCAGCCCCAGCATTTT.

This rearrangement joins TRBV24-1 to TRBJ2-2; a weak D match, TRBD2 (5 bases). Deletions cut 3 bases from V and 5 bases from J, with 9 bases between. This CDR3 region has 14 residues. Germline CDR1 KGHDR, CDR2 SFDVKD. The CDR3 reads CATSDPSGTGELFF. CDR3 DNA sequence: TGTGCCACCAGTGATCCCTCGGGGACCGGGGAGCTGTTTTTT.

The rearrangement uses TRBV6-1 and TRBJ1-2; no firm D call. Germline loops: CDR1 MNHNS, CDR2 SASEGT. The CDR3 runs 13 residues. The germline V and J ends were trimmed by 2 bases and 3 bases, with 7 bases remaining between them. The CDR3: CASSESRYYGYTF. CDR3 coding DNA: TGTGCCAGCAGTGAATCTAGGTACTATGGCTACACCTTC.

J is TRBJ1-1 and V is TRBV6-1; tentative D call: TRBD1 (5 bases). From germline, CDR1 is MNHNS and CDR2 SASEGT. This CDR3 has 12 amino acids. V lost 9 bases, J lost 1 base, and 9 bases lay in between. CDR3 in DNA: TGTGCCAGTTGGGGCGGGAACACTGAAGCTTTCTTT. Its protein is CASWGGNTEAFF.

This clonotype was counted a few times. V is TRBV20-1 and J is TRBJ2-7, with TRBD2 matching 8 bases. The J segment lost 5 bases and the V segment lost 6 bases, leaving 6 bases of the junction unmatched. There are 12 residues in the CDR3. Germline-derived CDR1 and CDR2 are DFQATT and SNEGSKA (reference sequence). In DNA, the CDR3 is TGCAGTGCCGGGACTAGTCTGAACGAGCAGTACTTC. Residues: CSAGTSLNEQYF.

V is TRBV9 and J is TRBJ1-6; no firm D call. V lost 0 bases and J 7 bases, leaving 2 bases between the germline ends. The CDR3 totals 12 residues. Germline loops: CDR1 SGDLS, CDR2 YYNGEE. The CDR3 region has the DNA TGTGCCAGCAGCGTAGGAAATTCACCCCTCCACTTT. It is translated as CASSVGNSPLHF.

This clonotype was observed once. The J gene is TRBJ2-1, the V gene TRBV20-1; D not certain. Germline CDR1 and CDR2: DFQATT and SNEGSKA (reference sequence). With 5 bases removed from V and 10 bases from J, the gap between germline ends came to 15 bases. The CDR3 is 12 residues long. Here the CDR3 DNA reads TGCAGTGCTGCCCCTAGGGCTACCGAGCAGTTCTTC. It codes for CSAAPRATEQFF.

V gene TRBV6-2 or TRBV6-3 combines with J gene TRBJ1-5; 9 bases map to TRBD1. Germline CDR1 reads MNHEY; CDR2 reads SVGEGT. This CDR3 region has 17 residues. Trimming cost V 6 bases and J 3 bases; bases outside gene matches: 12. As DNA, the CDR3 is TGTGCCAGCAGCGCGGACAGGGGACATCCGTCCAATCAGCCCCAGCATTTT. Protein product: CASSADRGHPSNQPQHF.

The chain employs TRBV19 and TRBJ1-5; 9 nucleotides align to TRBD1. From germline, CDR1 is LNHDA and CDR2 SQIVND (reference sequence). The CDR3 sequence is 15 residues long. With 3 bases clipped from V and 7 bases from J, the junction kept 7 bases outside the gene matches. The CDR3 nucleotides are TGTGCCAGTAGTATGAACAGGGGGCTAAGGCAGCCCCAGCATTTT. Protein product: CASSMNRGLRQPQHF.

The CDR3 loop is CASSLEGESSPLHF. For the CDR3, the DNA is TGTGCCAGCAGCTTGGAGGGAGAGAGTTCACCCCTCCACTTT. The gene calls are TRBV7-9 and TRBJ1-6, with D unresolved. Deletions cut 3 bases from V and 9 bases from J, with 12 bases between. Germline loops: CDR1 SEHNR, CDR2 FQNEAQ (reference sequence). This CDR3 is 14 amino acids long.

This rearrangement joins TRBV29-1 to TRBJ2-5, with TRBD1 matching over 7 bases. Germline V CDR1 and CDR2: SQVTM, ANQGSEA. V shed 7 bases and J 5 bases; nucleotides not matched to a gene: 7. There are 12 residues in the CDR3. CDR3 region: CSATGTDETQYF. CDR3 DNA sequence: TGCAGCGCGACAGGGACGGACGAGACCCAGTACTTC.

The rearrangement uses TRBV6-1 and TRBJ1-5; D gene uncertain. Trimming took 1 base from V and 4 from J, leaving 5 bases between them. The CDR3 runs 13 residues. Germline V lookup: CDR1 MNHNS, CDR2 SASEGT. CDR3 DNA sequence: TGTGCCAGCAGTGAAGGGGGTAATCAGCCCCAGCATTTT. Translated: CASSEGGNQPQHF.

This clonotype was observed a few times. The CDR3 DNA reads TGTGCCACCGCCCCGTCCCGGAGTGGAAACACCATATATTTT. It translates to CATAPSRSGNTIYF. The V and J genes are TRBV2 and TRBJ1-3; D gene uncertain. Germline values: CDR1 SNHLY, CDR2 FYNNEI. V lost 10 bases and J lost 3, with 16 bases in between. CDR3 length: 14 residues.

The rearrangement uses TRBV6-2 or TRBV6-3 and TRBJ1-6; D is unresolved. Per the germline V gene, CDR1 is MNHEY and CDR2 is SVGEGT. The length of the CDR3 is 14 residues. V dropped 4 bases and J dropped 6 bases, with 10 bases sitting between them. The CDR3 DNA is TGTGCCAGCAGTTCCGGGCAGGTTAATTCACCCCTCCACTTT. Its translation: CASSSGQVNSPLHF.

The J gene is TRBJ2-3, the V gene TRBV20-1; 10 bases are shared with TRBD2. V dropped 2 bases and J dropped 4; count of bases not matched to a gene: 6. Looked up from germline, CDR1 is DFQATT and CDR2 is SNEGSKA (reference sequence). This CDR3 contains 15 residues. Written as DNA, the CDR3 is TGCAGTGCTAGAAGGCTAGCGGGAGCGGCAGATACGCAGTATTTT. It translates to CSARRLAGAADTQYF.

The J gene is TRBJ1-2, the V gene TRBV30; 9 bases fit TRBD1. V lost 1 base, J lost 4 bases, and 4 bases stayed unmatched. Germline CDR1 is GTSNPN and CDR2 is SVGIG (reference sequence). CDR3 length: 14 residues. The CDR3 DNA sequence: TGTGCCTGGAGTGGACAGGGGGGTGGCTATGGCTACACCTTC. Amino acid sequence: CAWSGQGGGYGYTF.

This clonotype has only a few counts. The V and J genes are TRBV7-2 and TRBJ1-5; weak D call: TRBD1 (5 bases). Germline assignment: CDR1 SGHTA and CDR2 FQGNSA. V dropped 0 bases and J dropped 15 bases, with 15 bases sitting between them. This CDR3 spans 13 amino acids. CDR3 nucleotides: TGTGCCAGCAGCTTAGCGGAGCTACAGGCCCGGCATTTT. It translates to CASSLAELQARHF.

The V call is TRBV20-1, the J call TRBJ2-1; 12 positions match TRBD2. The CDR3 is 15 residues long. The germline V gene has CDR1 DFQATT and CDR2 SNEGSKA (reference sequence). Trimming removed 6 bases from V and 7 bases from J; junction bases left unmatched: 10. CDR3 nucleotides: TGCAGTGCCATCGAGGCTAGCGGGGGGGGTAATGAGCAGTTCTTC. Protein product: CSAIEASGGGNEQFF.

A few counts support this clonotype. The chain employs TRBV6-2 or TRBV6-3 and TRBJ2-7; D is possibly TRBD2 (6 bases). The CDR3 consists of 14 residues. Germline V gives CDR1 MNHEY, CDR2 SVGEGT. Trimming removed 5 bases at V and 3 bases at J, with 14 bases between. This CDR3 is CASSGPGGGYEQYF. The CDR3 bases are TGTGCCAGCAGTGGACCCGGGGGTGGCTACGAGCAGTACTTC.

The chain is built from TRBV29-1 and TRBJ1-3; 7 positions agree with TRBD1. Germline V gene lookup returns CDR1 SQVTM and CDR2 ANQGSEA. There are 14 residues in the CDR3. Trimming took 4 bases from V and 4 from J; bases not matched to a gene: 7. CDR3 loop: CSVGLTGFGNTIYF. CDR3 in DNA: TGCAGCGTTGGACTGACAGGGTTCGGAAACACCATATATTTT.

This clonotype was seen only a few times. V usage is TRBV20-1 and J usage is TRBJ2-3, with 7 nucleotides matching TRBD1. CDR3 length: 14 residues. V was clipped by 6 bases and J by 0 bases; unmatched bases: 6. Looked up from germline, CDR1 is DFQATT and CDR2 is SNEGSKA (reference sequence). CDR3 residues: CSADTGASTDTQYF. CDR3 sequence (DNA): TGCAGTGCGGACACAGGGGCGAGCACAGATACGCAGTATTTT.

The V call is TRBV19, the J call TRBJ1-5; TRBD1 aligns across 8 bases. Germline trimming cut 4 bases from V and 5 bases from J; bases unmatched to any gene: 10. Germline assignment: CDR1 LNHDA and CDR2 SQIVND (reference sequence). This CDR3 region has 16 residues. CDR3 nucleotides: TGTGCCAGTAGTAGGCGGACAGGGTTCTTCTATCAGCCCCAGCATTTT. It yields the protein CASSRRTGFFYQPQHF.